This T cell receptor (beta chain) is from a study of immune evolution from preneoplasia to lung adenocarcinoma. In the case of this clone: Its antigen is not known.

The CDR3 length is 16 residues. CDR1 and CDR2 from the germline V gene are MDHEN and SYDVKM. Trimming took 3 bases from V and 1 from J; bases not matched to a gene: 8. After pathologic assessment, macro-dissection selected premalignant or tumor cells for extraction. Profiled with immunoSEQ multiplex PCR; TCRdb holds only in-frame clones, not every one. The sample shows roughly 14,000 clones, 80% of them seen only once. The study's findings and limits: Top clone share appeared to fall from AAH through AIS, MIA, adenocarcinoma.

Sample: FFPE minimally invasive lung adenocarcinoma tissue. V is TRBV28 and J is TRBJ1-1; 7 bases match TRBD1. This TCR came from a person aged 70 to 79 with lung adenocarcinoma. Here the CDR3 DNA reads TGTGCCAGCAGTTTCCCCTACCGGACAGGGAACACTGAAGCTTTCTTT. This codes for CASSFPYRTGNTEAFF.